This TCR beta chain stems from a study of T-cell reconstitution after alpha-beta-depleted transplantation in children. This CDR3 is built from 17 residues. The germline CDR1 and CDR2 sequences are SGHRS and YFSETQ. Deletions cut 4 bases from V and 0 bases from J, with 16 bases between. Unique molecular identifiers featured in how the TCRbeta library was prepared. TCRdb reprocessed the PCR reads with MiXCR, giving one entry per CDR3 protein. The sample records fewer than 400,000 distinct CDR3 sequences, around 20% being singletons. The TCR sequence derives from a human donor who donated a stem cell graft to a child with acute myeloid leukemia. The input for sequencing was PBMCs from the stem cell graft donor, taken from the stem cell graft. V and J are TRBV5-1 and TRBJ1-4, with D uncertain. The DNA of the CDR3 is TGCGCCAGCAGCAGCGATGTGGGTGGGGCAACTAATGAAAAACTGTTTTTT. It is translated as CASSSDVGGATNEKLFF.